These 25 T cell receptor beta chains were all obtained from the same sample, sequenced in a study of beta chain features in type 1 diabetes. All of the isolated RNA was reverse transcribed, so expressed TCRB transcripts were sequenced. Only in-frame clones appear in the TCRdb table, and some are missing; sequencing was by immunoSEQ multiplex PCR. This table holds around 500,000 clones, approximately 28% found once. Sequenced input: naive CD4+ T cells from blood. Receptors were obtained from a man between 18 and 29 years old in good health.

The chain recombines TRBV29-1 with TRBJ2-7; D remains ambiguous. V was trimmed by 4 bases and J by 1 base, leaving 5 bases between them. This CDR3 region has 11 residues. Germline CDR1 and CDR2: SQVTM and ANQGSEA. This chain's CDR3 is CSVAESYEQYF. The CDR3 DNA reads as TGCAGCGTTGCTGAATCCTACGAGCAGTACTTC.

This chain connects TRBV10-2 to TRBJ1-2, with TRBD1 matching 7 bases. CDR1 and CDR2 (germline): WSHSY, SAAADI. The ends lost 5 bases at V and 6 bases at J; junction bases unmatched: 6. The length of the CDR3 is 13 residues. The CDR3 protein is CASSQTGSHGYTF. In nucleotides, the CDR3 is TGCGCCAGCAGTCAGACAGGGTCCCATGGCTACACCTTC.

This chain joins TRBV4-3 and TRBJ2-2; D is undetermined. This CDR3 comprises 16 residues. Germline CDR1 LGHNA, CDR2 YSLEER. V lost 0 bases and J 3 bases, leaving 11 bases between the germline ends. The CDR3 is CASSQDIRRDTGELFF. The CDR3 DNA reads TGCGCCAGCAGCCAAGATATCCGGAGAGACACCGGGGAGCTGTTTTTT.

The CDR3 DNA follows: TGTGCCAGCAGCGTCAATTGGCGGGATCCCCCAGATACGCAGTATTTT. Translating gives CASSVNWRDPPDTQYF. The V gene is TRBV11-1, the J gene TRBJ2-3; possible D gene TRBD2, 6 bases. CDR1 is SGHAT and CDR2 is FQDESV in the germline V gene (reference sequence). V dropped 5 bases and J dropped 4 bases, with 19 bases sitting between them. This CDR3 comprises 16 residues.

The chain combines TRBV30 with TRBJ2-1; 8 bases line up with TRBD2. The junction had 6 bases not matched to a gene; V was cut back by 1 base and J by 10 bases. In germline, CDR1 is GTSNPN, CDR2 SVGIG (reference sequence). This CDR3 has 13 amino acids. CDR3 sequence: CAWSGAGVREQFF. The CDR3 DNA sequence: TGTGCCTGGAGTGGAGCGGGAGTAAGAGAGCAGTTCTTC.

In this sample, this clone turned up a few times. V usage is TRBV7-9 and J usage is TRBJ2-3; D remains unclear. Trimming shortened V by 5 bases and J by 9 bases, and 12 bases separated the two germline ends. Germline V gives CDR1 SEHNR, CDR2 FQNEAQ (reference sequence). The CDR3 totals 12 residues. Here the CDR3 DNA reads TGTGCCAGCAGCCCTATGGACGAGACGCAGTATTTT. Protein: CASSPMDETQYF.

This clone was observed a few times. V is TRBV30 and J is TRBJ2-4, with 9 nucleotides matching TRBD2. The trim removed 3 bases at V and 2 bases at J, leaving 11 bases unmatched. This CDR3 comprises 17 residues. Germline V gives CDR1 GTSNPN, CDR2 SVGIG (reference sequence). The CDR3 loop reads CAWRTQGTSSTKNIQYF. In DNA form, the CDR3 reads TGTGCCTGGAGGACCCAAGGGACTAGCAGCACCAAAAACATTCAGTACTTC.

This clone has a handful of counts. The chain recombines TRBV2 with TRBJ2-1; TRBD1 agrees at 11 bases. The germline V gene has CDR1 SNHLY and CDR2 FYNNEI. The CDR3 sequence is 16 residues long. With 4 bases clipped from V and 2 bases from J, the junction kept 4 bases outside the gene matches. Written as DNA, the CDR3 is TGTGCCAGCAGTGCTGTGGACAGGGGGCCCTACAATGAGCAGTTCTTC. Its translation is CASSAVDRGPYNEQFF.

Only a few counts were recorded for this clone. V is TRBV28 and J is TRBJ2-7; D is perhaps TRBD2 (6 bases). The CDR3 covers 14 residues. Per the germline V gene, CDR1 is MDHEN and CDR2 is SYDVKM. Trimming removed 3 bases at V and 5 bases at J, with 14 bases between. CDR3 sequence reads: CASSFIERAHEQYF. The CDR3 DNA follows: TGTGCCAGCAGTTTCATTGAGCGGGCCCACGAGCAGTACTTC.

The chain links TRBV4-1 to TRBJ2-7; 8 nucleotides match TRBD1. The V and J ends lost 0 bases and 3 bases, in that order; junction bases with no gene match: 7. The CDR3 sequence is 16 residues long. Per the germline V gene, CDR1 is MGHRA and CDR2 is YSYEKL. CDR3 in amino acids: CASSQDEGTGFYEQYF. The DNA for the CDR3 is TGCGCCAGCAGCCAAGATGAGGGGACAGGCTTCTACGAGCAGTACTTC.

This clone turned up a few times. This CDR3 is CAWSVRQAATEEYF. The CDR3 DNA is TGTGCCTGGAGTGTAAGGCAGGCCGCCACCGAAGAATATTTT. The chain links TRBV30 to TRBJ1-3; D gene ambiguous. This CDR3 comprises 14 residues. V lost 0 bases to trimming and J lost 15 bases, with 21 bases between them. Germline V gene lookup returns CDR1 GTSNPN and CDR2 SVGIG (reference sequence).

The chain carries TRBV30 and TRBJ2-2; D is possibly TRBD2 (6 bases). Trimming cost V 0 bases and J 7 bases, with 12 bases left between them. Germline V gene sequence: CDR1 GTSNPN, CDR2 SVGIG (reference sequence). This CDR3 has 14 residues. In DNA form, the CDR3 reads TGTGCCTGGAGTGTACGATCGGAGGGCGGGGAGCTGTTTTTT. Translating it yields CAWSVRSEGGELFF.

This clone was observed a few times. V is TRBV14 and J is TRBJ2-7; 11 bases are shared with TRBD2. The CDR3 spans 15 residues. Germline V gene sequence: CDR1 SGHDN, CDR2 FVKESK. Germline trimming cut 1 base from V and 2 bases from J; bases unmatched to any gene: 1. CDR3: CASSQGLAGPYEQYF. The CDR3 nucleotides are TGTGCCAGCAGCCAAGGACTAGCGGGACCCTACGAGCAGTACTTC.

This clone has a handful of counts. The CDR3, as DNA: TGTGCCAGCAGCCAAACGCGGACAGGGAACACTGAAGCTTTCTTT. Its translation: CASSQTRTGNTEAFF. The chain combines TRBV7-2 with TRBJ1-1; 7 bases match TRBD1. The CDR3 loop spans 15 amino acids. Germline CDR1 SGHTA, CDR2 FQGNSA. Germline trimming cut 5 bases from V and 1 base from J; bases unmatched to any gene: 7.

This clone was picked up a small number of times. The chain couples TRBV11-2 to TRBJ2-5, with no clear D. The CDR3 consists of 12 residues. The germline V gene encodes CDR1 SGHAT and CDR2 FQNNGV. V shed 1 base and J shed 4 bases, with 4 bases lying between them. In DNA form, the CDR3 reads TGTGCCAGCAGCTTAGGTCTAGAGACCCAGTACTTC. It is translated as CASSLGLETQYF.

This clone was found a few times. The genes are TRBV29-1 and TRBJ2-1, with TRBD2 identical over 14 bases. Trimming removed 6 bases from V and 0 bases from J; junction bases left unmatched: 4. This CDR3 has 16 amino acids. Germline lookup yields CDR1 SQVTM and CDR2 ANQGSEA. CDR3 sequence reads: CSVGGTSGSSYNEQFF. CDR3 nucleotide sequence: TGCAGCGTCGGAGGGACTAGCGGGAGCTCCTACAATGAGCAGTTCTTC.

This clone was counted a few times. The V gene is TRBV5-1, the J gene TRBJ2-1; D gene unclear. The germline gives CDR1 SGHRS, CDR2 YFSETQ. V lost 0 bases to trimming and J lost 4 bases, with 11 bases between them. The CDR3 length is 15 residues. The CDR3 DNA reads TGCGCCAGCAGCTTGGCCGGACGGGTATACAATGAGCAGTTCTTC. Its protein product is CASSLAGRVYNEQFF. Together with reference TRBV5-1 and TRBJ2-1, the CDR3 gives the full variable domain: KAGVTQTPRYLIKTRGQQVTLSCSPISGHRSVSWYQQTPGQGLQFLFEYFSETQRNKGNFPGRFSGRQFSNSRSEMNVSTLELGDSALYLCASSLAGRVYNEQFFGPGTRLTVL.

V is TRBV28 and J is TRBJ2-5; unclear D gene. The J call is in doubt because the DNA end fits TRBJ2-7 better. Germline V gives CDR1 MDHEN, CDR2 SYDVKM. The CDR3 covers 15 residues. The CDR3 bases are TGTGCCAGCAGTTTACTGATCACTTTCTCCTACGAGCAGTACTTC. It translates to CASSLLITFSYEQYF.

CDR3 region: CASSKGLNQETQYF. Written as DNA, the CDR3 is TGTGCCAGCAGCAAGGGACTTAACCAAGAGACCCAGTACTTC. The rearrangement joins TRBV7-2 to TRBJ2-5, with D perhaps matching TRBD2 (6 bases). Germline V lookup: CDR1 SGHTA, CDR2 FQGNSA. V was trimmed by 5 bases and J by 0 bases, leaving 10 bases between them. CDR3 size: 14 residues.

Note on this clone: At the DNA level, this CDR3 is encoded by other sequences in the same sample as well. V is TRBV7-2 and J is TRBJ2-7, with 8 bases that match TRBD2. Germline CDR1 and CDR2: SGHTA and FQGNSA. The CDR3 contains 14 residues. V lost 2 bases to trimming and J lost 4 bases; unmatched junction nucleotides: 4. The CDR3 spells CASSLNSGSYEQYF. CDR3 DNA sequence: TGTGCCAGCAGCTTAAACAGCGGGAGTTACGAGCAGTACTTC.

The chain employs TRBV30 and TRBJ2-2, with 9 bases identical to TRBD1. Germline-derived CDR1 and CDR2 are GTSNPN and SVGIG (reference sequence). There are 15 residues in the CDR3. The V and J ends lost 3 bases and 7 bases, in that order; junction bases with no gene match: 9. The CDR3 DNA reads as TGTGCCTGGAGGAGGATGACAGGGGGTGGCGGGGAGCTGTTTTTT. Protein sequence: CAWRRMTGGGGELFF. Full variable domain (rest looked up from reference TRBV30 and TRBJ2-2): SQTIHQWPATLVQPVGSPLSLECTVEGTSNPNLYWYRQAAGRGLQLLFYSVGIGQISSEVPQNLSASRPQDRQFILSSKKLLLSDSGFYLCAWRRMTGGGGELFFGEGSRLTVL.

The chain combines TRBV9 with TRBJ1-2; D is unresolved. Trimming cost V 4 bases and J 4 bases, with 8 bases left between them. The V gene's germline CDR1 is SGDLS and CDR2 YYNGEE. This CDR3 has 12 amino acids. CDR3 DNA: TGTGCCAGCAGCAGGGCAAGCTATGGCTACACCTTC. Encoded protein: CASSRASYGYTF.

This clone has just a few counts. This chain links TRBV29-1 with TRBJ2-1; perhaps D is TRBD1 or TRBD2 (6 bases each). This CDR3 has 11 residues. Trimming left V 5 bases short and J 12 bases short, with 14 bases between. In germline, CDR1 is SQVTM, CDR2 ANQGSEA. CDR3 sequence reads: CSVRGGTRQFF. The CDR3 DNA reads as TGCAGCGTTCGAGGGGGGACCCGGCAGTTCTTC.

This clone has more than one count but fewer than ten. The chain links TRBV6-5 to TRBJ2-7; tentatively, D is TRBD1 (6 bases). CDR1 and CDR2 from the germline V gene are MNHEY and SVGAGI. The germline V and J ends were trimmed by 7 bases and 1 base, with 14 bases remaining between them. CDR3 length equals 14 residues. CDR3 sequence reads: CASKQGQLSYEQYF. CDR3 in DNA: TGTGCCAGCAAGCAAGGACAGCTATCCTACGAGCAGTACTTC.

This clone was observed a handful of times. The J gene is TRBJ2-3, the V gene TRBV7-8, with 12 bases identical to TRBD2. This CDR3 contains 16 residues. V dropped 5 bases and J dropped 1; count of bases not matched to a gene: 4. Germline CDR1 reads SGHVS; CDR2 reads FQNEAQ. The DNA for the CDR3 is TGTGCCAGCAGCCAGACTAGCGGGAGAGGCACAGATACGCAGTATTTT. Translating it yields CASSQTSGRGTDTQYF.